This TCR beta chain is drawn from a study of blood T cell repertoires in COVID-19. Study-level background: Both acute and convalescent COVID-19 samples were obtained from the United States, Italy and Spain. PBMCs, B-cell-depleted T cells, or T cells provided the cDNA or gDNA that made up the material.

In Seattle, patients joined the study during active infection and were tracked longitudinally. This CDR3 has 23 amino acids. The trim removed 2 bases at V and 3 bases at J, leaving 25 bases unmatched. Germline assignment: CDR1 LGHDT and CDR2 YNNKEL (reference sequence). Authors' processing steps: From reference gene primer amplification, estimates of nucleated cell counts were derived. The protocol was immunoSEQ multiplex PCR, while the TCRdb copy is restricted to in-frame clones and leaves out a portion. The V and J calls and clone size come from that table; D and trimming were worked out from the DNA. The table lists approximately 480,000 clones, roughly nine tenths of them singletons.

This TCR was recovered from a man younger than 30 with COVID-19, enrolled during active disease. Material for sequencing was peripheral blood. V and J are TRBV3-1 (or the pseudogene TRBV3-2) and TRBJ2-4; 10 bases line up with TRBD1. CDR3 sequence (DNA): TGTGCCAGCAGCCAAACAATAGACAGGGGGCGACGCGGGAGCCATAAGGGCAAAAACATTCAGTACTTC. It translates to CASSQTIDRGRRGSHKGKNIQYF.